This TCR beta chain derives from a study of cytotoxic CD8 clonotypes in ibrutinib-treated CLL. Germline assignment: CDR1 SGHRS and CDR2 YFSETQ. The CDR3 spans 14 residues. V was cut by 4 bases and J by 4 bases, with 14 bases left in between. Measured with immunoSEQ multiplex PCR; TCRdb has only the in-frame clones, and not every one. Of about 130,000 clones listed, around 84% are singletons. Source: PBMCs, taken after 24 months of ibrutinib treatment. The TCR was taken from a human donor with chronic lymphocytic leukemia. The rearrangement uses TRBV5-1 and TRBJ2-5; no firm D call. The CDR3 region is CASSGNDLRETQYF. The CDR3 DNA sequence: TGCGCCAGCAGCGGTAACGACCTTCGAGAGACCCAGTACTTC.